This passage covers 17 T cell receptor beta chains from one sample sequenced in a study. Tregs were sorted as CD4+CD25+CD127-/low cells. TCRdb re-analysed the 5' RACE reads in MiXCR, keeping a single row per CDR3 protein. Of about 40,000 distinct CDR3 sequences listed, approximately 22% are singletons. Sequencing was performed on Tregs sorted from blood. The receptors derive from a female donor with breast cancer.

Concerning this clonotype: Possible read error: a much larger clone is one base away. The gene calls are TRBV5-4 and TRBJ2-2; 7 bases fit TRBD1. The germline CDR1 and CDR2 sequences are SGHNT and YYREEE (reference sequence). There are 16 residues in the CDR3. This chain's CDR3 is CAGSLHVTGSAGELFF. The CDR3 nucleotides are TGTGCCGGCAGCTTGCATGTGACAGGGAGCGCCGGGGAGCTGTTTTTT.

CDR3 region: CASSLEAGQAGHGDTDTQYF. DNA of the CDR3: TGCGCCAGCAGCTTGGAAGCAGGCCAGGCGGGTCACGGAGACACAGATACGCAGTATTTT. V gene TRBV5-1 combines with J gene TRBJ2-3; a possible D gene is TRBD2 (5 bases). Deletions cut 0 bases from V and 2 bases from J, with 25 bases between. CDR1 and CDR2 from the germline V gene are SGHRS and YFSETQ. The length of the CDR3 is 20 residues.

In regard to this clonotype: The junction departs from germline at one end; a sequencing error may be responsible. This chain links TRBV4-1 with TRBJ1-2; a possible D gene is TRBD1 (6 bases). This CDR3 has 15 amino acids. The germline gives CDR1 MGHRA, CDR2 YSYEKL. The CDR3: CASSQAQGWSYGYIF. The CDR3 DNA follows: TGCGCCAGCAGCCAAGCGCAGGGGTGGAGCTATGGCTACATCTTC.

The table lists this clonotype with many counts. The chain recombines TRBV12-3 or TRBV12-4 with TRBJ2-1; perhaps TRBD1 as D (8 bases). The V end was cut by 5 bases, the J end by 2 bases, with 13 bases between. CDR3 length: 15 amino acids. This CDR3 is CASSNRGGPYNEQFF. CDR3 in DNA: TGTGCCAGCAGTAACAGGGGGGGCCCCTACAATGAGCAGTTCTTC.

Turning to this clonotype: A much larger clone lies a single base off, so this may be a read error. The J gene is TRBJ2-1, the V gene TRBV4-2; the match to TRBD2 covers 13 bases. CDR1 is LGHNA and CDR2 is YNFKEQ in the germline V gene. CDR3 length equals 20 residues. The CDR3 loop reads CASSFRQSGLAGPPYNEQVF. Here the CDR3 DNA reads TGTGCCAGCAGCTTCAGGCAGTCGGGACTAGCGGGGCCCCCGTACAATGAGCAGGTCTTC.

A note on this clonotype: One end of the junction does not line up with germline, which may come from a read error. The chain carries TRBV5-1 and TRBJ2-6, with D possibly TRBD1 on 6 matching bases. Per the germline V gene, CDR1 is SGHRS and CDR2 is YFSETQ. The CDR3 is 14 residues long. CDR3 residues: CASSLGMDSNTEAF. The CDR3 DNA sequence: TGCGCCAGCAGCTTGGGGATGGACAGTAACACTGAAGCTTTC.

This clonotype was found many times. V gene TRBV28 combines with J gene TRBJ1-3; weak D call: TRBD1 (5 bases). The CDR3 is 15 amino acids. The germline V gene has CDR1 MDHEN and CDR2 SYDVKM. V was pared by 4 bases and J by 0 bases, with 10 bases between. The CDR3 DNA reads TGTGCCAGCAGTTCCGACAGTTACTCTGGAAACACCATATATTTT. Protein sequence: CASSSDSYSGNTIYF.

This clonotype was found a few times. V is TRBV7-8 and J is TRBJ2-5; a possible D gene is TRBD2 (5 bases). The CDR3 runs 14 residues. Deletions cut 5 bases from V and 4 bases from J, with 14 bases between. Germline V gene lookup returns CDR1 SGHVS and CDR2 FQNEAQ. CDR3 nucleotide sequence: TGTGCCAGCAGCCAACTATCCAGCGGAGAGACCCAGTACTTC. Protein product: CASSQLSSGETQYF. The entire variable domain, with the rest obtained from reference TRBV7-8 and TRBJ2-5, is as follows: GAGVSQSPRYKVAKRGQDVALRCDPISGHVSLFWYQQALGQGPEFLTYFQNEAQLDKSGLPSDRFFAERPEGSVSTLKIQRTQQEDSAVYLCASSQLSSGETQYFGPGTRLLVL.

This clonotype has a count of ten or more. The chain joins TRBV4-1 to TRBJ1-2; no reliable D call. The CDR3 length is 11 residues. In germline, CDR1 is MGHRA, CDR2 YSYEKL. Trimming cost V 6 bases and J 7 bases, with 9 bases left between them. The CDR3 sequence: CASSSVGGYTF. CDR3 in DNA: TGCGCCAGCAGTTCCGTTGGTGGCTACACCTTC.

The chain has TRBV6-5 and TRBJ1-1; D not resolved. Germline V lookup: CDR1 MNHEY, CDR2 SVGAGI. Trimming removed 3 bases from V and 3 bases from J, with 20 bases in between. This CDR3 comprises 17 residues. The CDR3: CASSYKRERAIYTEAFF. In DNA form, the CDR3 reads TGTGCCAGCAGTTATAAAAGGGAGCGGGCGATCTACACTGAAGCTTTCTTT.

V gene TRBV20-1 combines with J gene TRBJ2-5; D possibly corresponds to TRBD2 (6 bases). CDR3 length equals 15 residues. V was shortened by 3 bases and J by 6 bases, with 20 bases between the two germline ends. The germline gives CDR1 DFQATT, CDR2 SNEGSKA (reference sequence). The DNA for the CDR3 is TGCAGTGCTAGGCCGGGTGCGGGGTATGGGAAGACCCAGTACTTC. This translates into CSARPGAGYGKTQYF.

This clonotype was recorded a few times. The CDR3 does not close with the conserved phenylalanine or tryptophan, likely indicating a read error. It is unclear where the CDR3 begins or ends on the DNA, so no DNA is shown, and the CDR3 is as TCRdb lists it. J is TRBJ2-7 and V is TRBV4-3; no DNA check was done on the table's D call, TRBD1. Germline V gene lookup returns CDR1 LGHNA and CDR2 YSLEER. The CDR3 contains 13 residues when both ends are counted. The CDR3 reads CASSQGPRDRDLR.

CDR3 DNA: TGTGCCAGCAGGGGGGGGAGAGAAGAGACCCAGTACTTC. Residues: CASRGGREETQYF. The J gene is TRBJ2-5, the V gene TRBV6-5, with 7 bases matching TRBD2. The CDR3 loop spans 13 amino acids. Germline CDR1 and CDR2: MNHEY and SVGAGI. Losses at the gene ends were 6 bases for V and 3 bases for J; bases not matched to a gene: 4.

This chain uses TRBV27 with TRBJ2-7; D is perhaps TRBD2 (6 bases). Trimming took 5 bases from V and 9 from J, leaving 20 bases between them. The CDR3 covers 14 residues. Germline CDR1 and CDR2: MNHEY and SMNVEV (reference sequence). The CDR3 DNA follows: TGTGCCAGCAGTCCAGCGGGCTCCGCCGGACGGCAGTACTTC. Its protein is CASSPAGSAGRQYF.

The sample holds many counts of this clonotype. The V gene is TRBV5-1, the J gene TRBJ2-1; a possible D gene is TRBD1 (7 bases). The CDR3 is made up of 16 amino acids. Germline lookup yields CDR1 SGHRS and CDR2 YFSETQ. Between the trimmed V and J ends, which lost 0 bases and 2 bases, there was a span of 12 bases. CDR3 sequence: CASSLGDREAYNEQFF. The CDR3 region has the DNA TGCGCCAGCAGCTTGGGAGACAGGGAGGCCTACAATGAGCAGTTCTTC.

This clonotype has only a few counts. The chain combines TRBV6-1 with TRBJ1-1; 9 positions agree with TRBD1. The CDR3 length is 15 residues. Germline V lookup: CDR1 MNHNS, CDR2 SASEGT. V shed 8 bases, J shed 4 bases, and the junction held 11 bases outside the gene matches. CDR3 loop: CASYRDRVWGTEAFF. CDR3 DNA: TGTGCCAGCTACCGGGACAGGGTATGGGGCACTGAAGCTTTCTTT.

Remarks on this clonotype: At one of its ends the junction is not consistent with the germline gene, which may arise from a read error. The rearrangement joins TRBV6-1 to TRBJ1-4, with 9 bases aligning to TRBD1. This CDR3 is 14 amino acids long. Germline V lookup: CDR1 MNHNS, CDR2 SASEGT. The CDR3 DNA reads TGTGCCAGCCGGACAGGGGCCACTAATGAAAAACTGTCTTTT. Residues: CASRTGATNEKLSF.